Below, 10 T cell receptor beta chains from the same sample are listed, as sequenced in a study of blood T cells in healthy people across ages. PCR was performed a second time for 7 to 11 cycles using a sample-barcoded 5' primer and a J-beta primer mix. MiXCR, applied by TCRdb to the 5' RACE reads, yields one record per CDR3 protein. Of hundreds of thousands of distinct CDR3 sequences listed, approximately 52% are singletons. The sample was blood. The receptors here all came from a woman aged 80 or over in good health.

This clonotype has just a few counts. The V and J genes are TRBV12-3 or TRBV12-4 and TRBJ1-2, with 7 bases matching TRBD1. Trimming took 4 bases from V and 8 from J; bases not matched to a gene: 10. The length of the CDR3 is 14 residues. In DNA, the CDR3 is TGTGCCAGCAGTTCAAGGACAGGCGGCATGGGCTACACCTTC. It codes for CASSSRTGGMGYTF.

This clonotype has at least ten counts. The V gene is TRBV2, the J gene TRBJ2-3; no clear D. Trimming took 7 bases from V and 2 from J, leaving 7 bases between them. Per germline, CDR1 SNHLY and CDR2 FYNNEI. The CDR3 is 12 amino acids. The CDR3 coding sequence is TGTGCCAGCAAACGGGCCACAGATACGCAGTATTTT. The encoded protein is CASKRATDTQYF.

At least ten counts were recorded for this clonotype. This chain joins TRBV13 and TRBJ2-5; tentative D call: TRBD1 (5 bases). The ends were cut back, 5 bases at V and 1 base at J, with 11 bases in the middle. CDR3 size: 14 residues. Germline V gene sequence: CDR1 PRHDT, CDR2 FYEKMQ (reference sequence). The CDR3 bases are TGTGCCAGCAGCATATTGGACACCCAAGAGACCCAGTACTTC. It translates to CASSILDTQETQYF.

This clonotype appeared a few times. V gene TRBV20-1 combines with J gene TRBJ2-1; TRBD2 matches at 7 bases. The V segment lost 6 bases and the J segment 4 bases; nucleotides outside the gene matches: 9. Germline loops: CDR1 DFQATT, CDR2 SNEGSKA (reference sequence). CDR3 size: 14 residues. In nucleotides, the CDR3 is TGCAGTGCCACTGGATCGGGAGGTTACAATGAGCAGTTCTTC. Residues: CSATGSGGYNEQFF.

This clonotype was picked up many times. The J gene is TRBJ2-7, the V gene TRBV7-9; D is unresolved. The CDR3 is 13 amino acids. V was pared by 6 bases and J by 4 bases, with 13 bases between. Germline assignment: CDR1 SEHNR and CDR2 FQNEAQ (reference sequence). The CDR3 sequence is CASSPGGLYEQYF. The CDR3 DNA follows: TGTGCCAGCAGTCCCGGTGGGCTATACGAGCAGTACTTC.

The chain carries TRBV12-3 or TRBV12-4 and TRBJ2-5; a weak D match, TRBD2 (6 bases). The DNA end is more similar to TRBJ2-7, so the J call may be wrong. CDR3 length: 12 residues. CDR3 amino acids: CASSFGLLEQYF. Here the CDR3 DNA reads TGTGCCAGCAGTTTTGGACTACTCGAGCAGTACTTC.

The count of this clonotype is one. One end of the junction fails to match germline, which may point to a read error. The rearrangement joins TRBV5-1 to TRBJ1-4; a weak D match, TRBD1 (5 bases). Looked up from germline, CDR1 is SGHRS and CDR2 is YFSETQ. The CDR3 is 16 residues long. The CDR3 nucleotides are TGCGCCAGCACTTGGGGGAACCCTTCGGCTAAGGAAAAACTGTTTTTT. Its protein product is CASTWGNPSAKEKLFF.

In regard to this clonotype: This may be a read error: a much more frequent sequence differs by one nucleotide. V is TRBV7-3 and J is TRBJ2-3; TRBD1 might be the D (6 bases). The CDR3 covers 15 residues. Germline lookup yields CDR1 SGHTA and CDR2 FQGTGA. V lost 6 bases, J lost 1 base, and 14 bases lay in between. The CDR3 loop is CASRLWGLGTDTQYF. CDR3 bases: TGTGCCAGCAGATTATGGGGGCTCGGCACAGATACGCAGTATTTT.

The V and J genes are TRBV7-2 and TRBJ2-3; D is unclear. V was shortened by 7 bases and J by 3 bases, with 11 bases between the two germline ends. From germline, CDR1 is SGHTA and CDR2 FQGNSA. The CDR3 sequence is 13 residues long. The CDR3 coding sequence is TGTGCCAGCAACCCCTTTTCAACAGATACGCAGTATTTT. Translated: CASNPFSTDTQYF.

Regarding this clonotype: Just one base apart from a much larger clone, this may be a read error. This chain uses TRBV5-1 with TRBJ2-1; D unclear. V shed 4 bases and J shed 1 base, with 12 bases lying between them. The CDR3 sequence is 15 residues long. Germline V gene lookup returns CDR1 SGHRS and CDR2 YFSETQ. The CDR3 loop is CASSVPAGSYNEQFF. The CDR3 DNA sequence: TGCGCCAGCAGCGTACCTGCCGGGTCCTACAATGAGCAGTTCTTC. Combining the CDR3 with reference TRBV5-1 and TRBJ2-1 gives the whole variable domain KAGVTQTPRYLIKTRGQQVTLSCSPISGHRSVSWYQQTPGQGLQFLFEYFSETQRNKGNFPGRFSGRQFSNSRSEMNVSTLELGDSALYLCASSVPAGSYNEQFFGPGTRLTVL.